This record covers a single T cell receptor beta chain. This clonotype was detected only a few times. This receptor's antigen is unknown. Within one base of it there is no much larger clone, and no base qualities were kept. This sample was included in a study of T cell repertoires in cytomegalovirus infection (dated by TCRdb to about 2019). Some background on the complete study: The peptide stimulations were aimed at well-studied HLA-B-restricted epitopes as well as recently identified HLA-C-restricted CMV epitopes, whose presentation resists viral immunomodulation. Because public TCR beta signatures pointed to carriage of CMV infection together with the matching HLA type, the HLA type of each donor mattered for the analysis. General findings and caveats noted by the study authors: In both this cohort and an independent roughly 350-donor cohort, the cumulative frequency of public TCR beta family members distinguished carriers of CMV infection plus the relevant HLA type. In the ex vivo response, HLA-C-restricted CMV-specific TCR beta clonotypes were dominant, and in two of eight donors the single most frequent clonotype came from this HLA-C-restricted group.

The CDR3 starts with the cysteine, ends with the phenylalanine, and has 16 residues. Only the CDR3 part of the read is kept: 48 bases, read in frame from the first base. The germline V gene (reference sequence) yields LNHDA for CDR1 and SQIVND for CDR2. Trimming removed 4 bases from V and 0 bases from J, leaving 13 bases between the germline ends. TCRdb lists the instrument as Illumina HiSeq 1500. The public reads were reanalyzed by TCRdb: fastp trimming at Q25, MiXCR alignment, in-frame beta chains only. Every distinct CDR3 protein forms one entry, paired with its most common genes and DNA. This sample holds tens of thousands of distinct CDR3 sequences; roughly 19% were observed only once. Of the sample, roughly 50% is held by the ten largest clones. The sample's treatment or condition, from its label and the paper: in vitro stimulation with specific CMV peptide epitopes to enrich CMV-specific T cells.

The rearrangement joined TRBV19 to TRBJ2-1; the D gene lacks a confident call. Here the sequenced sample was CD8+ T cells from cultured PBMCs, taken from culture after CMV antigen stimulation. This TCR derives from a human donor in good health (CMV status not recorded). Some clones in this sample may be carry-over from other donors' samples. This receptor has the CDR3 CASSRDKDLSYNEQFF. The nucleotides read TGTGCCAGTAGTAGGGATAAGGACCTCTCCTACAATGAGCAGTTCTTC.